A selection of T cell receptor beta chains follows, all from one sample in a study of OX40 agonist ivuxolimab in advanced cancers. The protocol was immunoSEQ multiplex PCR, while the TCRdb copy is restricted to in-frame clones and leaves out a portion. The data contain some 48,000 clones, over 60% of them singletons. This material consisted of CD4+ or CD8+ T cells sorted from blood, taken in a trial of the OX40 agonist ivuxolimab. Receptors originate from an adult with an advanced solid tumor such as melanoma, head and neck, liver or kidney cancer. Each CDR3 is given with its conserved first and last residue. Each record gives: clone size, V gene, D gene, J gene, CDR3 DNA, CDR3 protein. D genes are given only for firm matches. Clone size is stated in some rows and not others, as once, few, many or a class when expanded.

-	TRBV2	TRBD2	TRBJ2-1	TGTGCCAGCAGTGACCGGACTAGCTACAATGAGCAGTTCTTC	CASSDRTSYNEQFF
-	TRBV6-6	-	TRBJ2-5	TGTGCCAGCAGTTCCCGACAGCAAGAGACCCAGTACTTC	CASSSRQQETQYF
once	TRBV30	-	TRBJ2-1	TGTGCCTGGAGTTCCCAAGGGAATGAGCAGTTCTTC	CAWSSQGNEQFF
-	TRBV11-3	-	TRBJ2-7	TGTGCCAGCAGCTTAGGGGTAAACAACGAGCAGTACTTC	CASSLGVNNEQYF
few	TRBV2	-	TRBJ2-3	TGTGCCAGCAGTGAAGCCCCTTACGGTAGCGGAAGCACAGATACGCAGTATTTT	CASSEAPYGSGSTDTQYF
-	TRBV11-2	-	TRBJ2-1	TGTGCCAGCAAAGGACAGGGTACTAGCGCTGAGCAGTTCTTC	CASKGQGTSAEQFF
-	TRBV6-5	TRBD1	TRBJ1-1	TGTGCCAGCAGTTACCTTGGGGGACAGATGAACACTGAAGCTTTCTTT	CASSYLGGQMNTEAFF
-	TRBV7-5	-	TRBJ2-5	TGTGCCAGAAGGGTGCCGTCGCGGGAGAAGCGCGGAGAGACCCAGTACTTC	CARRVPSREKRGETQYF
few	TRBV19	-	TRBJ1-5	TGTGCCAGTAATGGGGGTAGGCTTCAGCCCCAGCATTTT	CASNGGRLQPQHF
-	TRBV29-1	-	TRBJ1-3	TGCAGCGGGGAAAGTGTCTCCGGCTCTGGAAACACCATATATTTT	CSGESVSGSGNTIYF
once	TRBV6-5	TRBD1	TRBJ1-2	TGTGCCAGCAGTCGCATCAGGGGGCAGGGCTATGGCTACACCTTC	CASSRIRGQGYGYTF
-	TRBV19	-	TRBJ1-2	TGTGCCAGTAGTATATTCGGATCGGTCTATGGCTACACCTTC	CASSIFGSVYGYTF
-	TRBV5-1	-	TRBJ1-1	TGCGCCAGCAGAGACAGCCACACTGAAGCTTTCTTT	CASRDSHTEAFF
-	TRBV5-1	TRBD1	TRBJ1-5	TGCGCCAGCAGCCCGGACAGGGGGTTCGATCAGCCCCAGCATTTT	CASSPDRGFDQPQHF
-	TRBV4-3	-	TRBJ2-1	TGCGCCAGCAGCCTCTACAAGGGGCCCTACAATGAGCAGTTCTTC	CASSLYKGPYNEQFF
-	TRBV5-1	-	TRBJ1-2	TGCGCCAGCAGCCTACAGGGTGAAGGCGGCTACACCTTC	CASSLQGEGGYTF
-	TRBV5-4	-	TRBJ2-3	TGTGCCAGCAGCGCCCAACTAGCTACAGATACGCAGTATTTT	CASSAQLATDTQYF
-	TRBV5-1	TRBD2	TRBJ2-1	TGCGCCAGCAGCTTGGAAAGACTAGCGGGAGCGGATGAGCAGTTCTTC	CASSLERLAGADEQFF
-	TRBV19	-	TRBJ1-1	TGTGCCAGTAGTATAGAAAAGAACACTGAAGCTTTCTTT	CASSIEKNTEAFF
-	TRBV11-3	TRBD2	TRBJ2-5	TGTGCCAGCAGCTCTGGGGCGGGAGGCGGGGAGACCCAGTACTTC	CASSSGAGGGETQYF
-	TRBV2	-	TRBJ2-6	TGTGCCAGCAGTAACCCCTCTTTGTCTGGGGCCAACGTCCTGACTTTC	CASSNPSLSGANVLTF
-	TRBV30	-	TRBJ2-5	TGTGCCTGGAGGCCATGGGAGACCCAGTACTTC	CAWRPWETQYF
-	TRBV5-5	-	TRBJ2-5	TGTGCCAGCAGCCTCAATCGACGGCAAGAGACCCAGTACTTC	CASSLNRRQETQYF
once	TRBV5-5	TRBD2	TRBJ2-7	TGTGCCAGCAGCTTTGGGGGACTATCTACCTACGAGCAGTACTTC	CASSFGGLSTYEQYF
few	TRBV30	TRBD2	TRBJ2-2	TGTGCCTCCCCGGGACTAGCGGGAATTGTCACCGGGGAGCTGTTTTTT	CASPGLAGIVTGELFF
-	TRBV2	-	TRBJ2-1	TGTGCCAGCAGTGAACAGGCTCCTACCTACAATGAGCAGTTCTTC	CASSEQAPTYNEQFF
-	TRBV30	TRBD1	TRBJ1-2	TGTGCCTGGAGCCAGGGGGGGAACTATGGCTACACCTTC	CAWSQGGNYGYTF
few	TRBV19	TRBD1	TRBJ1-1	TGTGCCAGTAGCATACAGGGGGGGAACACTGAAGCTTTCTTT	CASSIQGGNTEAFF
-	TRBV5-5	-	TRBJ2-7	TGTGCCAGCAGCTACTTATGGCAGAGCCCTACCTACGAGCAGTACTTC	CASSYLWQSPTYEQYF
once	TRBV6-1	-	TRBJ1-6	TGTGCCAGCAGTGAAGTGCAGCATAATTCACCCCTCCACTTT	CASSEVQHNSPLHF
-	TRBV5-3	-	TRBJ1-3	TGTGCCGGCCTGGAGAAAAGCTCTGGAAACACCATATATTTT	CAGLEKSSGNTIYF
-	TRBV5-8	TRBD1	TRBJ1-2	TGTGCCAGCAGCTCTTGGACAGGGGATTTTTACACCTTC	CASSSWTGDFYTF
-	TRBV14	-	TRBJ2-1	TGTGCCAGCAGCGACAGTGTGTCCTACAATGAGCAGTTCTTC	CASSDSVSYNEQFF